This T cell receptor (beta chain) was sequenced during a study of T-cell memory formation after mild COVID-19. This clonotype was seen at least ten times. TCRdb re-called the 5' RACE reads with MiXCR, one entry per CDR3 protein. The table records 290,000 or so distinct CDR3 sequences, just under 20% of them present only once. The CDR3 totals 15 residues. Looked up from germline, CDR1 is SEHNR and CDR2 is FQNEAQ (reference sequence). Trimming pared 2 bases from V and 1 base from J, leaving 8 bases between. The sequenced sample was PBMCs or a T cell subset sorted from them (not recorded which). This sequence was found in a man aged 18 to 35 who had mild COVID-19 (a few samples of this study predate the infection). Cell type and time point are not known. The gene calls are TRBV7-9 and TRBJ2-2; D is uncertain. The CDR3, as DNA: TGTGCCAGCAGCTTAAAACGCCGGAACACCGGGGAGCTGTTTTTT. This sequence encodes CASSLKRRNTGELFF. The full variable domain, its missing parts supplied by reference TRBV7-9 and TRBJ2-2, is DTGVSQNPRHKITKRGQNVTFRCDPISEHNRLYWYRQTLGQGPEFLTYFQNEAQLEKSRLLSDRFSAERPKGSFSTLEIQRTEQGDSAMYLCASSLKRRNTGELFFGEGSRLTVL.